What follows is one T cell receptor (beta chain) and its context. This may stem from a read error, because a much larger clone lies one nucleotide away. The time point is: persistent/refractory GD, antithyroid drugs over 5 years with positive TRAb. Extracted RNA from PBMCs served as the source of the TCR library. This sample is drawn from a study of regulatory T cells in long-lasting Graves disease. iRepertoire HTBI primers and Arm-PCR of CDR3 regions built TCR beta libraries. Via MiXCR, TCRdb re-called the multiplex PCR reads, giving one row per CDR3 protein. The profile covers about 470,000 distinct CDR3 sequences, with about 20% appearing a single time and 7.8% taken by the ten largest. The germline V gene has CDR1 SEHNR and CDR2 FQNEAQ (reference sequence). With 6 bases removed from V and 1 base from J, the gap between germline ends came to 9 bases. The CDR3 is made up of 13 amino acids.

The sample was peripheral blood mononuclear cells (PBMCs), taken when the disease was refractory, from a patient treated with antithyroid drugs. The clonotype comes from a female donor with Graves disease. V usage is TRBV7-9 and J usage is TRBJ1-1; no reliable D call. The CDR3 DNA follows: TGTGCCAGCAGTTCTGTTCCGAACACTGAAGCTTTCTTT. Its protein is CASSSVPNTEAFF. The entire variable domain, with the rest obtained from reference TRBV7-9 and TRBJ1-1, is as follows: DTGVSQNPRHKITKRGQNVTFRCDPISEHNRLYWYRQTLGQGPEFLTYFQNEAQLEKSRLLSDRFSAERPKGSFSTLEIQRTEQGDSAMYLCASSSVPNTEAFFGQGTRLTVV.